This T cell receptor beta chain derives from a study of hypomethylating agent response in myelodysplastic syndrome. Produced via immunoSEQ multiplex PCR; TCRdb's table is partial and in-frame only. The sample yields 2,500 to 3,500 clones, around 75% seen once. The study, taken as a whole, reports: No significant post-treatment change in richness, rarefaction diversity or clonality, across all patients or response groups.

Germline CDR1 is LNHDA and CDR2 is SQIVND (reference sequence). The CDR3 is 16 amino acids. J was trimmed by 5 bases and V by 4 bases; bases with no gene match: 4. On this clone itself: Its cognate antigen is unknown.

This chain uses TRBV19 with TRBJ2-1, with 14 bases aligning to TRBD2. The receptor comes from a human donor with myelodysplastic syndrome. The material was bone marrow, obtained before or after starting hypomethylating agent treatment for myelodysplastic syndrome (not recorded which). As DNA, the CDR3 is TGTGCCAGTAGTAAGACTAGCGGGGGGGCGGACAATGAGCAGTTCTTC. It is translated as CASSKTSGGADNEQFF.